These 7 T cell receptor beta chains came from one sample sequenced in a study of T cells in placental villitis. The immunoSEQ assay was v4. Sequencing was performed with immunoSEQ multiplex PCR; in TCRdb, only in-frame clones are kept and a portion is missing. In the table there are about 2,600 clones, more than 75% of which are singletons. Sequencing was done on a sample of placental tissue containing maternal and fetal cells. These receptors all come from a human patient with infectious villitis; the placental T cells may come from both mother and fetus.

V gene TRBV19 combines with J gene TRBJ1-1; a possible D gene is TRBD1 (6 bases). V lost 9 bases and J 1 base, leaving 6 bases between the germline ends. This CDR3 is 11 amino acids long. Germline CDR1 and CDR2: LNHDA and SQIVND (reference sequence). CDR3 nucleotide sequence: TGTGCCAGCAGGGGGAACACTGAAGCTTTCTTT. It specifies CASRGNTEAFF.

This clone was observed a few times. The chain employs TRBV29-1 and TRBJ2-2, with D perhaps being TRBD1 or TRBD2 (5 bases each). Trimming took 4 bases from V and 2 from J, leaving 8 bases between them. The CDR3 covers 13 residues. The germline V gene encodes CDR1 SQVTM and CDR2 ANQGSEA. CDR3 nucleotides: TGCAGCGTTGGAGGGGCTAACACCGGGGAGCTGTTTTTT. Translating it yields CSVGGANTGELFF.

The J gene is TRBJ2-7, the V gene TRBV18; 9 positions agree with TRBD2. V shed 6 bases, J shed 3 bases, and the junction held 9 bases outside the gene matches. The germline V gene has CDR1 KGHSH and CDR2 LQKENI. The CDR3 contains 15 residues. This CDR3 is CASSLRGGGDYEQYF. The CDR3 DNA sequence: TGTGCCAGCTCCCTGCGCGGCGGGGGGGACTACGAGCAGTACTTC. Combining the CDR3 with reference TRBV18 and TRBJ2-7 gives the whole variable domain NAGVMQNPRHLVRRRGQEARLRCSPMKGHSHVYWYRQLPEEGLKFMVYLQKENIIDESGMPKERFSAEFPKEGPSILRIQQVVRGDSAAYFCASSLRGGGDYEQYFGPGTRLTVT.

This chain joins TRBV4-2 and TRBJ1-5; a possible D gene is TRBD1 (5 bases). CDR3 length: 16 amino acids. Trimming took off 3 bases at V and 4 bases at J, with 16 bases between the two ends. The V gene's germline CDR1 is LGHNA and CDR2 YNFKEQ. The CDR3, as DNA: TGTGCCAGCAGCCATTCTGACGGGACCCCTAATCAGCCCCAGCATTTT. Translation: CASSHSDGTPNQPQHF.

J is TRBJ1-1 and V is TRBV2, with D hard to call. Looked up from germline, CDR1 is SNHLY and CDR2 is FYNNEI. With 11 bases removed from V and 6 bases from J, the gap between germline ends came to 16 bases. The CDR3 contains 12 residues. The DNA of the CDR3 is TGTGCCGCGCAGGACGAGCGCCCTGAAGCTTTCTTT. Translation: CAAQDERPEAFF.

This rearrangement joins TRBV30 to TRBJ2-5; 12 nucleotides match TRBD2. The trim removed 0 bases at V and 4 bases at J, leaving 0 bases unmatched. This CDR3 comprises 14 residues. CDR1 and CDR2 (germline): GTSNPN, SVGIG (reference sequence). CDR3: CAWSVLAGGETQYF. CDR3 coding DNA: TGTGCCTGGAGTGTACTAGCGGGGGGAGAGACCCAGTACTTC.

The sample holds a few counts of this clone. The chain combines TRBV15 with TRBJ2-1; possible D gene TRBD1, 5 bases. The CDR3 covers 14 residues. Germline V gene lookup returns CDR1 LNHNV and CDR2 YYDKDF (reference sequence). Trimming stripped 1 base from V and 8 bases from J, with 12 bases between. The CDR3 region is CATSRAPGSHEQFF. Here the CDR3 DNA reads TGTGCCACCAGCAGAGCTCCAGGGTCGCATGAGCAGTTCTTC. Variable domain in full (rest from reference TRBV15 and TRBJ2-1): DAMVIQNPRYQVTQFGKPVTLSCSQTLNHNVMYWYQQKSSQAPKLLFHYYDKDFNNEADTPDNFQSRRPNTSFCFLDIRSPGLGDTAMYLCATSRAPGSHEQFFGPGTRLTVL.